This TCR beta chain appears in the sequencing data of a study of radiotherapy plus CTLA-4 blockade in lung cancer (dated by TCRdb to between 2017 and 2018). About the full investigation: Objective responses were observed in 18% of enrolled patients, and disease control was achieved in roughly 29%.

General study outcomes and caveats: After treatment with radiotherapy and ipilimumab, TCR clones that came from tumors expanded in the peripheral blood. The strongest predictors of response were reported to be early dynamic shifts in blood T cell clones along with a rise in serum interferon-beta following radiation.

In the case of this clone: The antigen it binds to is not known. Base qualities were left out, and no much larger clone turns up one base away.

In this study, focal radiation therapy paired with CTLA-4 blockade (ipilimumab) was tested in patients who had chemo-refractory metastatic non-small-cell lung cancer. Its CDR3 holds 14 amino acids, cysteine through phenylalanine. Only the CDR3 DNA stays, 42 bases, in frame from base 1. V has 6 bases trimmed and J has 3 bases trimmed; junction bases matching no gene number 4. The CDR1 and CDR2 encoded by the germline V gene are MDHEN and SYDVKM. Receptors were amplified or captured by the immunoSEQ multiplex PCR assay. In its TCRdb copy, this immuneACCESS table keeps in-frame sequences only and misses some clones. Where compared with another copy, unresolved V genes explain less than half of these, and the others have no known cause. In this sample the table shows about 78,000 clones, approximately 83% of which occur a single time. About 2% of the sample lies in the top ten.

The chain employs TRBV28 and TRBJ2-7; TRBD2 matches 11 bases in the middle. The source of this sequence is a human donor with non-small cell lung cancer who had a partial response to radiotherapy plus ipilimumab. This material consisted of peripheral blood, taken from a patient treated with radiotherapy plus ipilimumab. The CDR3 loop reads CASSPGTSGYEQYF. The sequence in DNA is TGTGCCAGCAGCCCAGGGACTAGCGGCTACGAGCAGTACTTC.